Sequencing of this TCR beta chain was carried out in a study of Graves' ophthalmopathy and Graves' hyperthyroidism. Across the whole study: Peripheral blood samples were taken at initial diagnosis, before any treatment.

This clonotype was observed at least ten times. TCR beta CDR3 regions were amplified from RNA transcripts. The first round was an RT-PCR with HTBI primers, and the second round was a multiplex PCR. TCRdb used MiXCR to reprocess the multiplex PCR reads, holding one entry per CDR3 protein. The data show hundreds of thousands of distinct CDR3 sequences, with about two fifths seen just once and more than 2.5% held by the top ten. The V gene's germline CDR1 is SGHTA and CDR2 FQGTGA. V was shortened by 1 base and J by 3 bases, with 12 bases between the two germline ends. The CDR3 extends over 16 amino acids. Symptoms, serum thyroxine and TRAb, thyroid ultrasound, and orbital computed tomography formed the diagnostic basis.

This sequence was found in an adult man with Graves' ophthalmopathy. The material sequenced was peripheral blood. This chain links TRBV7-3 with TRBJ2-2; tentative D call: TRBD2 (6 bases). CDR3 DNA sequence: TGTGCCAGCAGCTTAAATGGCGGCGGGGACACCGGGGAGCTGTTTTTT. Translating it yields CASSLNGGGDTGELFF.